This T cell receptor beta chain was sequenced during a study of CD8 T cells in ankylosing spondylitis. The germline CDR1 and CDR2 sequences are KGHDR and SFDVKD. The V gene lost 5 bases and the J gene lost 3 bases, with 16 bases spanning the gap. The CDR3 extends over 16 amino acids. Quantitative 5'-RACE with molecular barcodes produced the TCR beta libraries. MiXCR, applied by TCRdb to the 5' RACE reads, yields one record per CDR3 protein. This sample yields fewer than 650,000 distinct CDR3 sequences, of which about an eighth are seen a single time; almost 7% belongs to the top ten. Study results and limitations: Reports say disease-linked clones showed up significantly more in matched ankylosing spondylitis synovial fluid. The study identified a TCR beta motif of under ten highly homologous variants that appeared characteristic of ankylosing spondylitis blood.

About this clonotype itself: The antigen is not known.

V usage is TRBV24-1 and J usage is TRBJ1-5; no firm D call. Sequencing input: blood, either unsorted or a sorted T cell fraction (not recorded which). The sequence came from a male donor with ankylosing spondylitis. CDR3: CATSGGGNGNNQPQHF. CDR3 nucleotides: TGTGCCACCAGTGGGGGAGGGAACGGAAACAATCAGCCCCAGCATTTT.